The 20 T cell receptor beta chains presented below share a single source sample, sequenced in a study of blood T cell repertoires in COVID-19. Sequenced by immunoSEQ multiplex PCR; TCRdb stores in-frame clones only, minus some. This table has fewer than 350,000 clones, 88% appearing once. Input material: PBMCs or T cells enriched from blood (not recorded which). The receptor set was obtained from a woman aged 25 to 45 who had been exposed to COVID-19.

J is TRBJ2-1 and V is TRBV9; 7 nucleotides align to TRBD2. The CDR3 consists of 15 residues. Trimming removed 0 bases from V and 3 bases from J; junction bases left unmatched: 3. Germline CDR1 is SGDLS and CDR2 is YYNGEE. CDR3 sequence reads: CASSVGSSGYNEQFF. The CDR3 region has the DNA TGTGCCAGCAGCGTAGGGTCTAGCGGCTACAATGAGCAGTTCTTC. The variable domain in full, completed from reference TRBV9 and TRBJ2-1, reads DSGVTQTPKHLITATGQRVTLRCSPRSGDLSVYWYQQSLDQGLQFLIQYYNGEERAKGNILERFSAQQFPDLHSELNLSSLELGDSALYFCASSVGSSGYNEQFFGPGTRLTVL.

This chain uses TRBV9 with TRBJ2-3; D may be TRBD1 (6 bases). Per germline, CDR1 SGDLS and CDR2 YYNGEE. This CDR3 spans 19 amino acids. V was clipped by 3 bases and J by 1 base, with 24 bases between them. The CDR3 loop reads CASSAQQGLASMGTDTQYF. The CDR3 coding sequence is TGTGCCAGCAGCGCCCAACAGGGCCTCGCCTCAATGGGCACAGATACGCAGTATTTT.

The gene calls are TRBV6-5 and TRBJ1-1; TRBD1 matches at 7 bases. This CDR3 has 15 amino acids. The germline CDR1 and CDR2 sequences are MNHEY and SVGAGI. V was clipped by 2 bases and J by 7 bases; unmatched bases: 10. CDR3 nucleotides: TGTGCCAGCAGTTACACTCCGGGACAGCTCGATGAAGCTTTCTTT. This gives the protein CASSYTPGQLDEAFF.

This clone was seen just once. The V call is TRBV24-1, the J call TRBJ2-1; 8 bases fit TRBD1. This CDR3 region has 16 residues. CDR1 is KGHDR and CDR2 is SFDVKD in the germline V gene. Trimming cost V 4 bases and J 2 bases; bases outside gene matches: 6. CDR3 sequence: CATSDRDRGPYNEQFF. The CDR3 DNA reads as TGTGCCACCAGTGACCGCGACAGGGGACCCTACAATGAGCAGTTCTTC.

The chain has TRBV5-1 and TRBJ2-7, with D unresolved. The V and J ends lost 2 bases and 0 bases respectively, with 6 bases between them. Per the germline V gene, CDR1 is SGHRS and CDR2 is YFSETQ. CDR3 length: 13 amino acids. The CDR3 spells CASSFTSSYEQYF. CDR3 sequence (DNA): TGCGCCAGCAGCTTTACAAGCTCCTACGAGCAGTACTTC.

The V call is TRBV19, the J call TRBJ2-7, with TRBD1 identical over 9 bases. CDR1 and CDR2 (germline): LNHDA, SQIVND (reference sequence). The V gene end was trimmed by 4 bases and the J gene end by 5 bases; junction bases not matched to a gene: 6. The CDR3 totals 14 residues. CDR3 sequence reads: CASSTGTGRNEQYF. CDR3 sequence (DNA): TGTGCCAGTAGTACCGGGACAGGGCGGAACGAGCAGTACTTC.

The V and J genes are TRBV19 and TRBJ2-7; tentatively, D is TRBD2 (6 bases). The CDR3 covers 16 residues. From germline, CDR1 is LNHDA and CDR2 SQIVND (reference sequence). Deletions cut 4 bases from V and 3 bases from J, with 19 bases between. The CDR3 region has the DNA TGTGCCAGTAGTACCCCCTCCTTCGGGAGTGGCTACGAGCAGTACTTC. As protein: CASSTPSFGSGYEQYF.

The chain is built from TRBV9 and TRBJ2-5; 7 nucleotides line up with TRBD2. V trimming: 0 bases; J trimming: 3 bases; junction bases outside the gene matches: 14. Germline V gene sequence: CDR1 SGDLS, CDR2 YYNGEE. CDR3 length: 18 amino acids. CDR3 amino acids: CASSVGAAGVGLEETQYF. DNA of the CDR3: TGTGCCAGCAGCGTAGGGGCGGCGGGAGTTGGACTAGAAGAGACCCAGTACTTC.

Worth noting for this clone: A read error may produce the germline difference seen at one junction end. V gene TRBV30 combines with J gene TRBJ2-5; 13 bases are a match to TRBD2. This CDR3 has 15 amino acids. Looked up from germline, CDR1 is GTSNPN and CDR2 is SVGIG (reference sequence). CDR3 DNA: TGTGCCTGGAGTGCCGGACTAGCGGGAGAACGGGGGTTGGACTTC. Translating it yields CAWSAGLAGERGLDF.

The chain employs TRBV14 and TRBJ1-6, with a weak D call TRBD1 (6 bases). Germline V gene lookup returns CDR1 SGHDN and CDR2 FVKESK. CDR3 length: 16 amino acids. The V end lost 1 base, the J end lost 0 bases, and 7 bases lay between the germline ends. CDR3 in amino acids: CASSQGGGSYNSPLHF. The CDR3 region has the DNA TGTGCCAGCAGCCAAGGAGGGGGCTCCTATAATTCACCCCTCCACTTT.

The V and J genes are TRBV24-1 and TRBJ1-2, with 11 bases lining up with TRBD1. Germline CDR1 KGHDR, CDR2 SFDVKD. This CDR3 spans 15 amino acids. The V gene end was trimmed by 2 bases and the J gene end by 4 bases; junction bases not matched to a gene: 2. In DNA form, the CDR3 reads TGTGCCACCAGTGATTCGGGACAGGGGGTCTATGGCTACACCTTC. Translation gives CATSDSGQGVYGYTF.

The rearrangement joins TRBV28 to TRBJ2-1, with 9 positions matching TRBD2. Trimming removed 4 bases from V and 4 bases from J; junction bases left unmatched: 11. Germline V gene data show CDR1 as MDHEN and CDR2 as SYDVKM. The CDR3 sequence is 17 residues long. CDR3 DNA sequence: TGTGCCAGCAGTTCCGCGGGAGCTAGCGGGACTTACAATGAGCAGTTCTTC. As protein: CASSSAGASGTYNEQFF.

This chain joins TRBV7-9 and TRBJ1-1; D is uncertain. The germline V gene has CDR1 SEHNR and CDR2 FQNEAQ (reference sequence). V lost 0 bases and J 4 bases, leaving 12 bases between the germline ends. This CDR3 is 15 amino acids long. The CDR3 is CASSLAHNSLTEAFF. The CDR3 bases are TGTGCCAGCAGCTTAGCGCATAACAGCCTCACTGAAGCTTTCTTT.

V gene TRBV19 combines with J gene TRBJ2-5, with TRBD1 matching over 8 bases. V dropped 4 bases and J dropped 1; count of bases not matched to a gene: 11. The germline V gene has CDR1 LNHDA and CDR2 SQIVND (reference sequence). The CDR3 has 17 amino acids. CDR3 nucleotide sequence: TGTGCCAGTAGTAGGAGGTGGCAGGGGGCGCCCCAAGAGACCCAGTACTTC. Translating gives CASSRRWQGAPQETQYF.

The chain uses TRBV9 and TRBJ2-7, with 11 bases lining up with TRBD1. Looked up from germline, CDR1 is SGDLS and CDR2 is YYNGEE. This CDR3 comprises 17 residues. V lost 0 bases and J lost 5; bases outside the gene matches: 10. DNA for the CDR3: TGTGCCAGCAGCGTAGATGGTTTAGGACAGGGGGCCCACGAGCAGTACTTC. It encodes CASSVDGLGQGAHEQYF.

This clone was seen only once. This chain joins TRBV7-9 and TRBJ2-5; possible D gene TRBD2, 6 bases. The germline V gene has CDR1 SEHNR and CDR2 FQNEAQ (reference sequence). The CDR3 is made up of 14 amino acids. V lost 1 base to trimming and J lost 5 bases, with 11 bases between them. The DNA for the CDR3 is TGTGCCAGCAGCTTAGATGAGGCGGGGGAGACCCAGTACTTC. Its protein is CASSLDEAGETQYF.

The CDR3 DNA sequence: TGTGCCAGCAGAGTCCCGGGACAGGGATACACCGGGGAGCTGTTTTTT. Its translation: CASRVPGQGYTGELFF. The rearrangement links TRBV28 to TRBJ2-2; TRBD1 agrees at 9 bases. After removal of 6 bases from V and 3 bases from J, the junction contained 8 bases not matched to a gene. Germline V lookup: CDR1 MDHEN, CDR2 SYDVKM. CDR3 size: 16 residues.

The chain joins TRBV5-5 to TRBJ1-2; D is ambiguous. Trimming shortened V by 3 bases and J by 7 bases, and 10 bases separated the two germline ends. Germline CDR1 SGHKS, CDR2 YYEKEE (reference sequence). The CDR3 has 12 residues. The CDR3 spells CASSSVGSGYTF. CDR3 coding DNA: TGTGCCAGCAGCTCGGTAGGGAGTGGCTACACCTTC.

The rearrangement links TRBV2 to TRBJ2-7; D perhaps matches TRBD1 (5 bases). The ends were cut back, 6 bases at V and 2 bases at J, with 5 bases in the middle. This CDR3 region has 11 residues. Germline assignment: CDR1 SNHLY and CDR2 FYNNEI. CDR3: CASRDTYEQYF. The CDR3 DNA is TGTGCCAGCAGGGACACCTACGAGCAGTACTTC.

The chain links TRBV7-3 to TRBJ1-1, with D maybe TRBD1 (6 bases). With 5 bases removed from V and 3 bases from J, the gap between germline ends came to 16 bases. The CDR3 is made up of 15 amino acids. Germline V gene sequence: CDR1 SGHTA, CDR2 FQGTGA. CDR3 in DNA: TGTGCCAGCAGCCCTATAGGACAGCCGTACACTGAAGCTTTCTTT. It codes for CASSPIGQPYTEAFF.